This T cell receptor beta chain is drawn from a study of type 1 and type 2 diabetes patients. At least ten counts were recorded for this clonotype. Its antigen is not known. Study-wide findings and caveats: Some expanded clones seen only in T1D might occur in additional T2D or control samples.

Genomic DNA was the PCR template. The TCR beta CDR3 region was amplified using 30 forward and 13 reverse primers. TCRdb itself ran the multiplex PCR reads through MiXCR, one entry per CDR3 protein. The data contain some 250,000 distinct CDR3 sequences, around 47% of them singletons. Standard classification criteria confirmed type 1 or type 2 diabetes in all patients. The sample was peripheral blood mononuclear cells (PBMCs). The receptor comes from a man aged 18 to 29 with type 2 diabetes.

CDR3 sequence reads: CAWTSGVGTGELFF. DNA for the CDR3: TGTGCCTGGACGTCGGGTGTAGGCACCGGGGAGCTGTTTTTT. V gene TRBV30 combines with J gene TRBJ2-2; D gene ambiguous. V gave up 4 bases and J gave up 4 bases, with 13 bases separating them. CDR1 GTSNPN and CDR2 SVGIG come from the germline V gene (reference sequence). This CDR3 is 14 amino acids long.